This paragraph reports one T cell receptor beta chain. The antigen is unknown. The data were obtained in a study of cytomegalovirus exposure and HLA in healthy donors. General observations from the study: One later analysis reportedly identified an Asian-associated ancestry cluster that showed fewer N-insertions than the approximately 700-donor mean.

This CDR3 region has 13 residues. Between the trimmed V and J ends, which lost 1 base and 4 bases, there was a span of 5 bases. Germline-derived CDR1 and CDR2 are MGHRA and YSYEKL. PCR employed 60 Vbeta and 13 Jbeta primers. Repertoires were generated with immunoSEQ multiplex PCR, while TCRdb's copy carries only in-frame clones and drops some. The table includes approximately 190,000 clones, 84% detected once. The J gene is TRBJ2-1, the V gene TRBV4-1; TRBD2 is a possible D gene (5 bases). The sequence was obtained from a boy younger than 18 in good health and CMV-seronegative. The sequenced material came from PBMCs. This chain's CDR3 is CASSQGEYNEQFF. Here the CDR3 DNA reads TGCGCCAGCAGCCAAGGGGAGTACAATGAGCAGTTCTTC.